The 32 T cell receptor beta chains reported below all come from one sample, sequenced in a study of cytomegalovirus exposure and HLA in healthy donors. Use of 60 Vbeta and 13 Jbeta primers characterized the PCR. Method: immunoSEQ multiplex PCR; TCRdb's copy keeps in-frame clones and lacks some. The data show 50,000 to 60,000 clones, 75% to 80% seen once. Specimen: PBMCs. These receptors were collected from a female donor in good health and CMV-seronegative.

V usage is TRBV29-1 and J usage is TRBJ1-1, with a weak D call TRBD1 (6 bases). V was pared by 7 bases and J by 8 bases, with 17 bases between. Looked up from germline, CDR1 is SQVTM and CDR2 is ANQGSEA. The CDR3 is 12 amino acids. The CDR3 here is CSGSWTVGEAFF. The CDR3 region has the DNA TGCAGCGGCAGCTGGACAGTGGGCGAAGCTTTCTTT.

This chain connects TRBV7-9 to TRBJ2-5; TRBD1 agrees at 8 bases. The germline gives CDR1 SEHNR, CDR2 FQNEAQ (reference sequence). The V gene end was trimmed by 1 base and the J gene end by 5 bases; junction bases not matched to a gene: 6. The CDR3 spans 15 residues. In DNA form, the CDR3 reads TGTGCCAGCAGCTTAGTGCAGGGGGCGCGGGAGACCCAGTACTTC. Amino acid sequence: CASSLVQGARETQYF.

CDR3 region: CASSLNRNNEQFF. CDR3 nucleotide sequence: TGCGCCAGCAGCTTAAACAGGAACAATGAGCAGTTCTTC. The chain is built from TRBV5-1 and TRBJ2-1; the D gene is possibly TRBD1 (5 bases). Trimming shortened V by 2 bases and J by 5 bases, and 8 bases separated the two germline ends. The CDR3 length is 13 residues. The germline CDR1 and CDR2 sequences are SGHRS and YFSETQ.

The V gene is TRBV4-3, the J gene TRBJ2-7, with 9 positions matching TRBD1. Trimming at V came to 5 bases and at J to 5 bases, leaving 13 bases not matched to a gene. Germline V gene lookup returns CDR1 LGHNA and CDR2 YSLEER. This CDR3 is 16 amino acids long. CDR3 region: CASSLLSGTGFDEQYF. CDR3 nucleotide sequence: TGCGCCAGCAGCTTACTGTCCGGGACAGGGTTCGACGAGCAGTACTTC.

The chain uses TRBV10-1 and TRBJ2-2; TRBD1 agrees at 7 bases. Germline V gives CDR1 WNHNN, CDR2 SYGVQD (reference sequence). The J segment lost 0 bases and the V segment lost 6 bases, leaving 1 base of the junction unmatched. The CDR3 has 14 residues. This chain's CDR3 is CASRGQPNTGELFF. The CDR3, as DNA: TGCGCCAGCAGGGGACAGCCGAACACCGGGGAGCTGTTTTTT.

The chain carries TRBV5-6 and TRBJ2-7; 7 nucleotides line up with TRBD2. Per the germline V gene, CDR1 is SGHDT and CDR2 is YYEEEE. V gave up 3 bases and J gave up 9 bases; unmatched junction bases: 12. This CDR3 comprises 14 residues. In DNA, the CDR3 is TGTGCCAGCAGCTCCCCAGGGTCTGGGGGGGTGCAGTACTTC. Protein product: CASSSPGSGGVQYF.

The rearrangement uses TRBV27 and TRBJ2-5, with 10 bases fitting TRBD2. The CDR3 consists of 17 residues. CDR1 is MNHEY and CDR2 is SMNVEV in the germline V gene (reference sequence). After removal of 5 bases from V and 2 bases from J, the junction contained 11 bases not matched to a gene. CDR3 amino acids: CASSILAGTTSQETQYF. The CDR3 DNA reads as TGTGCCAGCAGTATACTAGCGGGGACCACCTCACAAGAGACCCAGTACTTC.

The chain's CDR3 is CASSIVAGGQETQYF. The CDR3 DNA follows: TGTGCCAGTAGTATAGTTGCGGGGGGCCAAGAGACCCAGTACTTC. V usage is TRBV19 and J usage is TRBJ2-5; 8 nucleotides line up with TRBD2. V shed 1 base, J shed 1 base, and the junction held 2 bases outside the gene matches. CDR1 is LNHDA, CDR2 SQIVND, per germline (reference sequence). The CDR3 has 15 residues.

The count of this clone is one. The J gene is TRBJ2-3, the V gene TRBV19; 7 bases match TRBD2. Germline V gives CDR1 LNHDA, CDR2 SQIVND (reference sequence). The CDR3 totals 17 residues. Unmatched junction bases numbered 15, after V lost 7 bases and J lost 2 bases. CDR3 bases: TGTGCCAGTAAGGGCCTGGGGGGAGGGGATTACACAGATACGCAGTATTTT. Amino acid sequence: CASKGLGGGDYTDTQYF.

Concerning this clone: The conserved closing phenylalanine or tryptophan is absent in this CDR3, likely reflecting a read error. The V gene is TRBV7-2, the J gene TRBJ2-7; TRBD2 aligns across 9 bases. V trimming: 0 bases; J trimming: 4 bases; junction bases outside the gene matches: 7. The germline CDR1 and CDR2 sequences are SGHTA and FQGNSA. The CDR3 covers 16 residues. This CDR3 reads CASSLAQSGGRYEQYL. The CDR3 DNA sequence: TGTGCCAGCAGCTTAGCGCAAAGCGGGGGGCGATACGAGCAGTACCTC.

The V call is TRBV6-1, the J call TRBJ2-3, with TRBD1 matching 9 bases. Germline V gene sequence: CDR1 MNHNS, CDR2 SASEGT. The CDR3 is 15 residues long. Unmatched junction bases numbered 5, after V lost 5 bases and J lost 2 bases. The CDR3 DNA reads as TGTGCCAGCAGTCGACAGGGGGAGACCACAGATACGCAGTATTTT. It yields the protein CASSRQGETTDTQYF.

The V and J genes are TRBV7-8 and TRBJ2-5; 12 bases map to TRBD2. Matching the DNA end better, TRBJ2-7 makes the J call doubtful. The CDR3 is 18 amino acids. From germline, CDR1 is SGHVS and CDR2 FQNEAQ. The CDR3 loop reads CASSSQISSGGGVYEQYF. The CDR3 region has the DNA TGTGCCAGCAGCTCACAAATTTCTAGCGGGGGGGGTGTCTACGAGCAGTACTTC.

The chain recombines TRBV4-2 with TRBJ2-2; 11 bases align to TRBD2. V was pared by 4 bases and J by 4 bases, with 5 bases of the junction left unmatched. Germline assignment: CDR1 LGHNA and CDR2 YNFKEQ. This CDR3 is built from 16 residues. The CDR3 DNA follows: TGTGCCAGCAGCCGTTCTCTAGCGGGGGGCACCGGGGAGCTGTTTTTT. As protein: CASSRSLAGGTGELFF.

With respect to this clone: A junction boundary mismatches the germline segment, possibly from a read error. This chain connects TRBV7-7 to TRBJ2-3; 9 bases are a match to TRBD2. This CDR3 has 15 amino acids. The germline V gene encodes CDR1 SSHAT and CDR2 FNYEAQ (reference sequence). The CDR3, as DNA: TGTGCTAGCAGCTTAGTAGCGGGGGGCACAGATACGCAGTATTTT. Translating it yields CASSLVAGGTDTQYF.

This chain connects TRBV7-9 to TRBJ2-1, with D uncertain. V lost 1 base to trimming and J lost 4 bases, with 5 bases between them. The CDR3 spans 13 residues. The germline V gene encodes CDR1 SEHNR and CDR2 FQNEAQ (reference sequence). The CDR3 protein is CASSLGRYNEQFF. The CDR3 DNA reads TGTGCCAGCAGCTTAGGCAGGTACAATGAGCAGTTCTTC.

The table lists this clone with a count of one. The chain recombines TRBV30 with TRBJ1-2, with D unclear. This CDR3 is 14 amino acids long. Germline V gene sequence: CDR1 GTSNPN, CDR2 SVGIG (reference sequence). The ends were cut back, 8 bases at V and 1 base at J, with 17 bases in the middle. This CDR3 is CAQTGTLFNYGYTF. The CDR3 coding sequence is TGTGCCCAAACTGGTACCCTATTTAACTATGGCTACACCTTC.

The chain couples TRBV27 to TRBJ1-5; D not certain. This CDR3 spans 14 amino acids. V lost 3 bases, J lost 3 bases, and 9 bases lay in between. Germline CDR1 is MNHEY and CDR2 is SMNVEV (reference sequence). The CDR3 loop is CASSLQGDNQPQHF. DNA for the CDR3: TGTGCCAGCAGTTTGCAAGGAGACAATCAGCCCCAGCATTTT.

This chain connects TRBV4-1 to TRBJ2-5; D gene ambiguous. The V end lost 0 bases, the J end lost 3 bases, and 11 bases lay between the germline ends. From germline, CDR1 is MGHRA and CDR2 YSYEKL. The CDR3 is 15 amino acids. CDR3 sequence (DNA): TGCGCCAGCAGCCAAGAGATAACGTCTAAAGAGACCCAGTACTTC. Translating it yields CASSQEITSKETQYF.

The CDR3 loop reads CASSPQPRDRGYEQYF. CDR3 sequence (DNA): TGTGCCAGCAGCCCTCAGCCCCGGGACAGGGGCTACGAGCAGTACTTC. The J gene is TRBJ2-7, the V gene TRBV9, with 10 bases matching TRBD1. This CDR3 has 16 amino acids. Per the germline V gene, CDR1 is SGDLS and CDR2 is YYNGEE. Losses at the gene ends were 4 bases for V and 3 bases for J; bases not matched to a gene: 10.

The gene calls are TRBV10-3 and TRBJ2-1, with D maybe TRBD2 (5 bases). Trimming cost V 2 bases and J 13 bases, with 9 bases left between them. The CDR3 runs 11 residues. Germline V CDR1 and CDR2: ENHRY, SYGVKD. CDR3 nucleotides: TGTGCCATCAGTGAGACGGGGAAACAGTTCTTC. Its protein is CAISETGKQFF.

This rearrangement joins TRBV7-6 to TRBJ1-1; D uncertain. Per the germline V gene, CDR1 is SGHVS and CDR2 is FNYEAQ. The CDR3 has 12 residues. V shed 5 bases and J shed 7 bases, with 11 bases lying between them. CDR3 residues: CASSQRRGEAFF. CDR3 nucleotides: TGTGCCAGCAGCCAGAGGAGAGGTGAAGCTTTCTTT.

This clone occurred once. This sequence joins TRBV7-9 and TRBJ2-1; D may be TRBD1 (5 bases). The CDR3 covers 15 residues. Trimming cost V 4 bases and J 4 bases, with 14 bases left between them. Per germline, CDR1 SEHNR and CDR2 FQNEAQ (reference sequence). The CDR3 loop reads CASSSQGPLYNEQFF. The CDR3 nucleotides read TGTGCCAGCAGCTCGCAGGGCCCCCTTTACAATGAGCAGTTCTTC. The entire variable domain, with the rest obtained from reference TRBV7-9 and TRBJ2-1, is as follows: DTGVSQNPRHKITKRGQNVTFRCDPISEHNRLYWYRQTLGQGPEFLTYFQNEAQLEKSRLLSDRFSAERPKGSFSTLEIQRTEQGDSAMYLCASSSQGPLYNEQFFGPGTRLTVL.

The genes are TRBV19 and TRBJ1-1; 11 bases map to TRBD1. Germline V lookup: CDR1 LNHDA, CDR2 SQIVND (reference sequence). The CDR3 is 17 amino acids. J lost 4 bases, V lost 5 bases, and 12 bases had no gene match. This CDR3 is CASSPIIGQGAATEAFF. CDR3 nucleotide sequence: TGTGCCAGTAGTCCCATAATCGGACAGGGGGCAGCCACTGAAGCTTTCTTT.

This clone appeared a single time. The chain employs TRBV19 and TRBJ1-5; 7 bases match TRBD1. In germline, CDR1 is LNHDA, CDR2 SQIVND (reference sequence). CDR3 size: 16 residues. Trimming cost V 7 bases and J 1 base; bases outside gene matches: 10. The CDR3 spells CASNFQGGMSNQPQHF. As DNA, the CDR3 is TGTGCCAGTAATTTCCAGGGGGGAATGAGCAATCAGCCCCAGCATTTT. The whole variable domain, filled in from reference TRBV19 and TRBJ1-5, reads DGGITQSPKYLFRKEGQNVTLSCEQNLNHDAMYWYRQDPGQGLRLIYYSQIVNDFQKGDIAEGYSVSREKKESFPLTVTSAQKNPTAFYLCASNFQGGMSNQPQHFGDGTRLSIL.

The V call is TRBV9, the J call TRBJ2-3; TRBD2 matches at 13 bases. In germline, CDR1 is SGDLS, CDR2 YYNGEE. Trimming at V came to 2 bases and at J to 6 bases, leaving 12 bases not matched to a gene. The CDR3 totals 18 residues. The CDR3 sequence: CASSVHAELAGGRDTQYF. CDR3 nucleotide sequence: TGTGCCAGCAGCGTTCACGCGGAACTAGCGGGGGGGAGGGATACGCAGTATTTT.

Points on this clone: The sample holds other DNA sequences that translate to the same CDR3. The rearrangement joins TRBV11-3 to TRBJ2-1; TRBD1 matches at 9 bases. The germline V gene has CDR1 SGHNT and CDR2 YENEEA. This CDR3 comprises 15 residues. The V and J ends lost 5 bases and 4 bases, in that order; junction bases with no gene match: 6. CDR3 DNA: TGTGCCAGCAGCACCGGGGACAGGGATTACAATGAGCAGTTCTTC. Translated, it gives CASSTGDRDYNEQFF.

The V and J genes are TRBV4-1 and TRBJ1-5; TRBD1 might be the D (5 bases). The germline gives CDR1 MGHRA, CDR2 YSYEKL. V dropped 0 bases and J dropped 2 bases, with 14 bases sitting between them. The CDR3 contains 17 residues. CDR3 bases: TGCGCCAGCAGCCAAGATCGGGGGACGGTAGGCAATCAGCCCCAGCATTTT. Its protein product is CASSQDRGTVGNQPQHF.

The CDR3 protein is CASSLGQLDYGYTF. The CDR3 DNA follows: TGTGCCAGCAGCTTAGGACAGCTAGACTATGGCTACACCTTC. This chain connects TRBV5-6 to TRBJ1-2, with D maybe TRBD1 (6 bases). The CDR3 consists of 14 residues. V gave up 2 bases and J gave up 3 bases, with 11 bases separating them. The germline gives CDR1 SGHDT, CDR2 YYEEEE.

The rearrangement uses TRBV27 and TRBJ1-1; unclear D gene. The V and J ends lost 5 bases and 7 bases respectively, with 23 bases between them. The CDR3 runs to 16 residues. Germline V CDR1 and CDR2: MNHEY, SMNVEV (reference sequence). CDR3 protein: CASSPLGRAGRFEAFF. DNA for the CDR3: TGTGCCAGCAGTCCCCTAGGGAGGGCAGGAAGATTTGAAGCTTTCTTT.

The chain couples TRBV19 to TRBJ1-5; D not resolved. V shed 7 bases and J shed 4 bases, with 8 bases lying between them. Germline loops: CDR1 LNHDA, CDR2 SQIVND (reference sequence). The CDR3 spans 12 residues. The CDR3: CASTSGNQPQHF. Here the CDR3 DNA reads TGTGCCAGTACCAGCGGGAATCAGCCCCAGCATTTT.

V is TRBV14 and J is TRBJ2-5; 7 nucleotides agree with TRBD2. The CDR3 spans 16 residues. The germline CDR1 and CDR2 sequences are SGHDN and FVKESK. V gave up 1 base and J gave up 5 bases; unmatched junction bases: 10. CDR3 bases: TGTGCCAGCAGCCAAGGAATTGGCATGGGAGGGGAGACCCAGTACTTC. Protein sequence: CASSQGIGMGGETQYF.

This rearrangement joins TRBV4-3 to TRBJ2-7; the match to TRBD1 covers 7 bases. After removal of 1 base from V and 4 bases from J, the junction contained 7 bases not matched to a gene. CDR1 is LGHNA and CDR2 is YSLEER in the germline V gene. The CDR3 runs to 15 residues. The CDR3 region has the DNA TGCGCCAGCAGCCAAGGGACCCAGGGGGTTTACGAGCAGTACTTC. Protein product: CASSQGTQGVYEQYF.